The clone carrying this TCR beta chain appeared many times. The CDR3 regions of TCR beta were amplified from RNA transcripts. Initially, a first-round RT-PCR of the TCR CDR3 employed the HTBI primer set. TCRdb processed the multiplex PCR reads anew with MiXCR; each CDR3 protein has one entry. There are about 420,000 distinct CDR3 sequences in the sample; approximately 15% occur only once, and 5.3% lies in the top ten. Patients showing uncontrolled infection, other autoimmune disease, pregnancy or lactation were ineligible. In making diagnoses, clinical symptoms, serum thyroxine and TRAb, thyroid ultrasound and orbital computed tomography were all used. V lost 8 bases and J lost 4; bases outside the gene matches: 2. The CDR3 loop spans 12 amino acids. Germline CDR1 is MNHEY and CDR2 is SMNVEV (reference sequence). The sample comes from a study of T cells in Graves' hyperthyroidism and ophthalmopathy. Study summary: Specimen type is peripheral blood, collected at initial diagnosis prior to any treatment.

What was sequenced was blood. The TCR was taken from a woman between 18 and 30 years old with Graves' hyperthyroidism. This chain joins TRBV27 and TRBJ1-1; 9 bases match TRBD1. The CDR3 nucleotides read TGTGCCAGCGGGACAGGGATCACTGAAGCTTTCTTT. This gives the protein CASGTGITEAFF.